The 18 T cell receptor beta chains reported below all come from one sample, sequenced in a study of T cells in Graves' hyperthyroidism and ophthalmopathy. The investigators amplified TCR beta CDR3 regions from RNA transcripts. HTBI primers drove first-round RT-PCR of the TCR CDR3. From the multiplex PCR reads, TCRdb called clonotypes with MiXCR, one entry per CDR3 protein. Among 300,000 to 450,000 distinct CDR3 sequences listed, less than 20% were seen once. Material for sequencing was blood. The receptors derive from a young woman with Graves' hyperthyroidism that later progressed to Graves' ophthalmopathy.

This clonotype came up many times. The V and J genes are TRBV11-2 and TRBJ2-1, with 12 bases fitting TRBD2. This CDR3 region has 17 residues. Losses at the gene ends were 5 bases for V and 7 bases for J; bases not matched to a gene: 12. The germline CDR1 and CDR2 sequences are SGHAT and FQNNGV. CDR3 sequence (DNA): TGTGCCAGCAGCCCCTGGACTAGCGGGGCGGGACAGAATGAGCAGTTCTTC. Protein sequence: CASSPWTSGAGQNEQFF.

There are a few counts of this clonotype. J is TRBJ1-2 and V is TRBV27; possible D gene TRBD1, 5 bases. V was trimmed by 2 bases and J by 4 bases, leaving 11 bases between them. The germline gives CDR1 MNHEY, CDR2 SMNVEV (reference sequence). The CDR3 is made up of 14 amino acids. The CDR3 DNA is TGTGCCAGCAGTTTAGGGGGTCCACTCTATGGCTACACCTTC. Protein sequence: CASSLGGPLYGYTF.

This chain links TRBV5-1 with TRBJ1-3; maybe TRBD1 (5 bases). The CDR3 contains 19 residues. V was clipped by 4 bases and J by 0 bases, with 23 bases between them. Germline CDR1 SGHRS, CDR2 YFSETQ. This chain's CDR3 is CASSLLGGRTSLSGNTIYF. CDR3 bases: TGCGCCAGCAGCCTCTTGGGGGGGAGGACGTCTCTCTCTGGAAACACCATATATTTT.

The chain recombines TRBV15 with TRBJ2-1, with a tentative D call TRBD2 (6 bases). CDR1 is LNHNV, CDR2 YYDKDF, per germline (reference sequence). CDR3 length: 14 residues. V dropped 1 base and J dropped 7 bases, with 11 bases sitting between them. The CDR3 sequence is CATSRGGTVNEQFF. CDR3 bases: TGTGCCACCAGCAGAGGAGGGACTGTGAATGAGCAGTTCTTC.

This clonotype has a count of ten or more. V usage is TRBV7-2 and J usage is TRBJ2-2, with 12 bases aligning to TRBD2. The CDR3 runs to 17 residues. Germline assignment: CDR1 SGHTA and CDR2 FQGNSA. V shed 5 bases and J 0 bases; nucleotides not matched to a gene: 4. CDR3 sequence reads: CASSELAGGANTGELFF. The CDR3 coding sequence is TGTGCCAGCAGCGAACTAGCGGGAGGCGCGAACACCGGGGAGCTGTTTTTT. Combining the CDR3 with reference TRBV7-2 and TRBJ2-2 gives the whole variable domain GAGVSQSPSNKVTEKGKDVELRCDPISGHTALYWYRQSLGQGLEFLIYFQGNSAPDKSGLPSDRFSAERTGGSVSTLTIQRTQQEDSAVYLCASSELAGGANTGELFFGEGSRLTVL.

This clonotype was found many times. This chain links TRBV7-3 with TRBJ2-5; TRBD2 agrees at 8 bases. V shed 5 bases, J shed 7 bases, and the junction held 12 bases outside the gene matches. The CDR3 contains 15 residues. The V gene's germline CDR1 is SGHTA and CDR2 FQGTGA. This chain's CDR3 is CASSAGTGSGGTQYF. In DNA form, the CDR3 reads TGTGCCAGCAGCGCCGGGACGGGGAGCGGGGGGACCCAGTACTTC. The full variable domain, rest sourced from reference TRBV7-3 and TRBJ2-5, is GAGVSQTPSNKVTEKGKYVELRCDPISGHTALYWYRQSLGQGPEFLIYFQGTGAADDSGLPNDRFFAVRPEGSVSTLKIQRTERGDSAVYLCASSAGTGSGGTQYFGPGTRLLVL.

This clonotype was observed at least ten times. The rearrangement uses TRBV5-1 and TRBJ2-2, with D perhaps TRBD1 (5 bases). Trimming removed 6 bases from V and 6 bases from J, with 6 bases in between. Germline V gene sequence: CDR1 SGHRS, CDR2 YFSETQ. The CDR3 totals 11 residues. CDR3 coding DNA: TGCGCCAGCAAGGGGTCCGGGGAGCTGTTTTTT. It translates to CASKGSGELFF.

This clonotype was recorded many times. The CDR3 nucleotides are TGCAGCGTTGGGGTCGGGGGAAACACAGATACGCAGTATTTT. As protein: CSVGVGGNTDTQYF. The rearrangement joins TRBV29-1 to TRBJ2-3, with a weak D call TRBD2 (6 bases). CDR1 is SQVTM, CDR2 ANQGSEA, per germline. The ends were cut back, 4 bases at V and 2 bases at J, with 13 bases in the middle. The CDR3 loop spans 14 amino acids.

On this clonotype: A read error is possible here, since a much larger clone lies one base away. DNA of the CDR3: TGTGCCAGCAGTTTCGAGACAGGGAGCACTGGAAACACCATATATTTT. Translated: CASSFETGSTGNTIYF. The V call is TRBV28, the J call TRBJ1-3; 7 nucleotides line up with TRBD1. This CDR3 is 16 amino acids long. Germline CDR1 reads MDHEN; CDR2 reads SYDVKM. J was trimmed by 2 bases and V by 3 bases; bases with no gene match: 7.

This clonotype appeared many times. J is TRBJ1-5 and V is TRBV28; D is uncertain. Germline values: CDR1 MDHEN, CDR2 SYDVKM. The CDR3 spans 13 residues. V was shortened by 5 bases and J by 3 bases, with 8 bases between the two germline ends. DNA for the CDR3: TGTGCCAGCAGTCCTCCGACCAATCAGCCCCAGCATTTT. This encodes CASSPPTNQPQHF.

This clonotype was counted ten times or more. The chain recombines TRBV25-1 with TRBJ2-3, with 14 nucleotides matching TRBD2. V shed 4 bases, J shed 4 bases, and the junction held 4 bases outside the gene matches. Germline assignment: CDR1 MGHDK and CDR2 SYGVNS. This CDR3 contains 16 residues. The CDR3 sequence is CASSALTSGRADTQYF. CDR3 DNA sequence: TGTGCCAGCAGTGCGTTGACTAGCGGGAGGGCAGATACGCAGTATTTT.

This clonotype was found many times. The chain recombines TRBV28 with TRBJ2-1, with D perhaps matching TRBD1 (5 bases). There are 15 residues in the CDR3. Trimming cost V 11 bases and J 1 base, with 18 bases left between them. Per the germline V gene, CDR1 is MDHEN and CDR2 is SYDVKM. In DNA form, the CDR3 reads TGTGCCGGATCCAAGGGGTTGGAATCCTACAATGAGCAGTTCTTC. It encodes CAGSKGLESYNEQFF.

This clonotype was seen many times. This chain uses TRBV7-2 with TRBJ2-7, with TRBD2 matching over 11 bases. The CDR3 covers 14 residues. Germline V gene sequence: CDR1 SGHTA, CDR2 FQGNSA. V shed 1 base, J shed 7 bases, and the junction held 3 bases outside the gene matches. CDR3 in DNA: TGTGCCAGCAGCTTAGTAGCGGGAGGGCGTGAGCAGTACTTC. Its protein product is CASSLVAGGREQYF.

CDR3 sequence reads: CATSRDSGVGGQYF. CDR3 bases: TGTGCCACCAGCAGAGATTCGGGTGTCGGAGGGCAGTACTTC. The chain recombines TRBV15 with TRBJ2-7, with a weak D call TRBD2 (5 bases). V was trimmed by 0 bases and J by 9 bases, leaving 15 bases between them. The CDR3 is 14 amino acids. Germline-derived CDR1 and CDR2 are LNHNV and YYDKDF (reference sequence).

This clonotype was picked up many times. The V call is TRBV18, the J call TRBJ1-1; D possibly corresponds to TRBD1 (6 bases). V was shortened by 3 bases and J by 1 base, with 12 bases between the two germline ends. The CDR3 is 15 residues long. The V gene's germline CDR1 is KGHSH and CDR2 LQKENI. The CDR3 nucleotides are TGTGCCAGCTCACCTCAACAGGGACCGAACACTGAAGCTTTCTTT. Translated: CASSPQQGPNTEAFF.

In this sample, this clonotype turned up many times. V and J are TRBV20-1 and TRBJ2-7; D not certain. The CDR3 loop spans 12 amino acids. Germline V gives CDR1 DFQATT, CDR2 SNEGSKA (reference sequence). The V gene lost 5 bases and the J gene lost 6 bases, with 14 bases spanning the gap. This CDR3 reads CSAWGSSVEQYF. The CDR3 nucleotides are TGCAGTGCTTGGGGTTCCTCCGTCGAGCAGTACTTC.

This CDR3 is CASSYSEASGSLTDTQYF. The DNA of the CDR3 is TGTGCCAGCAGTTACTCCGAGGCTAGCGGGAGTTTAACAGATACGCAGTATTTT. This rearrangement joins TRBV6-2 or TRBV6-3 to TRBJ2-3; 10 nucleotides agree with TRBD2. This CDR3 spans 18 amino acids. The germline V gene encodes CDR1 MNHEY and CDR2 SVGEGT. Losses at the gene ends were 0 bases for V and 3 bases for J; bases not matched to a gene: 9.

V is TRBV12-3 or TRBV12-4 and J is TRBJ2-1, with 15 positions matching TRBD2. V was pared by 1 base and J by 9 bases, with 4 bases of the junction left unmatched. This CDR3 contains 16 residues. The CDR3: CASSLGTSGRDSEQFF. Written as DNA, the CDR3 is TGTGCCAGCAGTTTAGGGACTAGCGGGAGGGATAGTGAGCAGTTCTTC.